The present T cell receptor (beta chain) was sequenced within a study of radiation and T cells in renal cell carcinoma. Study-wide findings and caveats: Irradiated tumors had higher TCR clonality than control tumors. Tumor samples were small regions of around 0.94 g. Compared with controls, irradiated tumors had more, larger dominant CDR3 motifs.

This clone turned up a few times. What it recognizes is unknown. The CDR3 runs 13 residues. The ends lost 5 bases at V and 8 bases at J; junction bases unmatched: 4. Only in-frame clones appear in the TCRdb table, and some are missing; sequencing was by immunoSEQ multiplex PCR. The sample lists about 15,000 clones; about three fifths were seen once. Treatment in this sample: treatment-naive control, cytoreductive nephrectomy. Clear cell pathology was present in this patient's renal cell carcinoma. The sequenced sample was tumor tissue, obtained from a patient whose treatment was nephrectomy without radiotherapy. The chain carries TRBV23-1 and TRBJ2-1, with 9 positions matching TRBD1. TRBV23-1 is an ORF, with its function uncertain. This TCR was recovered from a man in his forties or fifties with renal cell carcinoma. CDR3 in amino acids: CASSKDRGDEQFF. The CDR3 DNA sequence: TGCGCCAGCAGTAAGGACAGGGGTGATGAGCAGTTCTTC.